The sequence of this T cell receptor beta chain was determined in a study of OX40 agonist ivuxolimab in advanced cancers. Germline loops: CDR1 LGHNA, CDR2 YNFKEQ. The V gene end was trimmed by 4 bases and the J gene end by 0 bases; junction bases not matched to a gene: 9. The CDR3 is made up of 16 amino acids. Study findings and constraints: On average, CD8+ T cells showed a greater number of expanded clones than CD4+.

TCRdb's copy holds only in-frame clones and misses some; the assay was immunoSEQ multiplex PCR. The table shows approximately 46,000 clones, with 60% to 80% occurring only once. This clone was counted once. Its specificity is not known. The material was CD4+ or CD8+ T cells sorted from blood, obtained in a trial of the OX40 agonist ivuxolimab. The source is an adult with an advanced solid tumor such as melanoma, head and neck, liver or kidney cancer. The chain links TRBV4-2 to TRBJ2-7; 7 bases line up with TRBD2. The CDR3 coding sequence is TGTGCCAGCAGCCCCACTCCGGGGGAGGGCTCCTACGAGCAGTACTTC. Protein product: CASSPTPGEGSYEQYF.